This entry concerns a single T cell receptor beta chain. Profiling relied on immunoSEQ multiplex PCR, and the TCRdb table lists in-frame clones only, not all of them. The sample carries roughly 120,000 clones, approximately 91% recorded once. The data are from a study of control samples from healthy donors and cancer patients. The CDR3 is made up of 15 amino acids. Germline assignment: CDR1 MNHNS and CDR2 SASEGT. V was clipped by 1 base and J by 6 bases, with 13 bases between them. The material sequenced was blood. The receptor was derived from a woman younger than 30 in good health. The V gene is TRBV6-1, the J gene TRBJ1-5; D remains unclear. As DNA, the CDR3 is TGTGCCAGCAGTGAAGAGTCTTCCGGAGGTCAGCCCCAGCATTTT. It translates to CASSEESSGGQPQHF.